There are many counts of the clone carrying this T cell receptor beta chain. Its specificity is unknown. CDR3 length: 16 residues. V lost 6 bases to trimming and J lost 0 bases, with 14 bases between them. Germline loops: CDR1 SNHLY, CDR2 FYNNEI. No patient received treatment before thyroid surgery. The sample is drawn from a study of metastatic and nonmetastatic thyroid tumors. Overall study findings and caveats: It was reported that TCR beta diversity was significantly higher in malignant thyroid tumors than benign nodules, in blood and tumor.

TCRdb re-called clones via MiXCR from the PCR reads. In the table there are about 41,000 clones, 28% of which are singletons. The TCR comes from a male donor with papillary thyroid cancer or a benign thyroid nodule (not recorded which). Some clones in this sample may be carry-over from other donors' samples. Sequenced: blood. V gene TRBV2 combines with J gene TRBJ1-4; possibly TRBD1 for D (5 bases). The CDR3 loop is CASRKTESATNEKLFF. In DNA, the CDR3 is TGTGCCAGCAGGAAGACAGAATCTGCAACTAATGAAAAACTGTTTTTT.